Reported below is one T cell receptor beta chain. Original data processing: For nucleated cells, counts were estimated from reference gene primer amplification. The assay was immunoSEQ multiplex PCR, and TCRdb's table has in-frame clones only and misses some. That table is the source of V, J and clone size, and D and trimming were worked out from the DNA. The table lists 25,000 to 30,000 clones, roughly 93% of them singletons, with 0.8% to 0.9% in the top ten. The data were taken from a study of blood T cell repertoires in COVID-19. Study at large: Samples taken during acute and convalescent COVID-19 were collected in the United States, Italy and Spain. PBMCs, B-cell-depleted T cells, or T cells provided the cDNA or gDNA that made up the material.

One Seattle source followed patients from active infection through their disease course. V shed 2 bases and J shed 5 bases, with 16 bases lying between them. CDR3 length: 16 amino acids. Germline V gene data show CDR1 as MNHNY and CDR2 as SVGAGI (reference sequence). Sequenced sample: peripheral blood. The rearrangement joins TRBV6-6 to TRBJ1-5; tentative D call: TRBD1 (5 bases). The source is a woman in her 70s with COVID-19, enrolled during active disease. Here the CDR3 DNA reads TGTGCCAGCAGTTACGGGCTGGGCAGGGCAGATCAGCCCCAGCATTTT. Translated: CASSYGLGRADQPQHF.